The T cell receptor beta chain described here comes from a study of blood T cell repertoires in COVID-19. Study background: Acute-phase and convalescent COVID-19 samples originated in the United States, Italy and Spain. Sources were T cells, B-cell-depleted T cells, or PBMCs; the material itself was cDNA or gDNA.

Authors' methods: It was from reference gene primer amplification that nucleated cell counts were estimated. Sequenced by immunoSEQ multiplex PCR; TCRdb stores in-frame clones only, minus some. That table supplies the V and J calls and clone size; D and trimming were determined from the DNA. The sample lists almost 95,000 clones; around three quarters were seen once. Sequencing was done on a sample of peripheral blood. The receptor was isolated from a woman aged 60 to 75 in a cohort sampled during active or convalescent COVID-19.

The CDR3 DNA is TGTGCCAGCTCACTCACAACGAACGAAAATGAGCAGTTCTTC. This translates into CASSLTTNENEQFF. The rearrangement joins TRBV18 to TRBJ2-1; D gene uncertain. V was trimmed by 4 bases and J by 7 bases, leaving 14 bases between them. CDR1 is KGHSH and CDR2 is LQKENI in the germline V gene. CDR3 length equals 14 residues.